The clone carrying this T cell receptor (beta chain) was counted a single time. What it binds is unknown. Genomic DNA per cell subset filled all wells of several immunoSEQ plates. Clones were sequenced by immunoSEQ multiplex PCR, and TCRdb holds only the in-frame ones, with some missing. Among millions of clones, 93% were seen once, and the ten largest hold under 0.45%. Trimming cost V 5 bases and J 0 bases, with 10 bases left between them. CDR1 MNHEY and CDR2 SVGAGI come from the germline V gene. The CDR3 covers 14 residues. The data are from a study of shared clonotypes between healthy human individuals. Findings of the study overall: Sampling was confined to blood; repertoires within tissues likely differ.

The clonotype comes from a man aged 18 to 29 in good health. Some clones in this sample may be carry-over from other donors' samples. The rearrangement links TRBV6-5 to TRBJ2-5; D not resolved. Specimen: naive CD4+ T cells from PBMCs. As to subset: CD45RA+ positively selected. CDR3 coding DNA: TGTGCCAGCAGTGTGTCCCCGTACCAAGAGACCCAGTACTTC. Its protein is CASSVSPYQETQYF.